This T cell receptor beta chain was sequenced for a study of radiation and T cells in renal cell carcinoma. The wider study: Nephrectomy followed 15 Gy stereotactic body radiation by 4 weeks. Study conclusions and caveats: In blood, top tumor clones expanded by 2 weeks, shrinking by 4.

Time point defined: baseline pretreatment blood. Treatment noted: 15 Gy SBRT to primary tumor, nephrectomy 4 weeks later. Some clones are missing from TCRdb's copy, which holds only in-frame ones; the method was immunoSEQ multiplex PCR. The table includes 140,000 to 150,000 clones, roughly nine tenths detected once. From germline, CDR1 is LNHDA and CDR2 SQIVND (reference sequence). The CDR3 is 13 residues long. Trimming took off 3 bases at V and 7 bases at J, with 13 bases between the two ends. A remark on this clone: What it binds is unknown.

The chain combines TRBV19 with TRBJ2-7, with D tentatively TRBD2 (6 bases). The specimen comprised blood, sampled from a patient whose treatment included radiotherapy and nephrectomy. This TCR came from a woman aged 70-85 years with renal cell carcinoma. In DNA form, the CDR3 reads TGTGCCAGTAGTATGGGGGAGGTGCGAGAGCAGTACTTC. It specifies CASSMGEVREQYF.